The 4 T cell receptor beta chains listed next were all sequenced from one sample in a study of neurological immune-mediated disorders. One entry per CDR3 protein results from TCRdb running MiXCR on the 5' RACE reads. There are 80,000 or so distinct CDR3 sequences in the sample; around 9.9% occur only once, and less than 2% lies in the top ten. Sample: PBMCs. The source of these receptors is a man between 45 and 60 years old in good health.

For this clonotype: A much larger clone differs from this one at a single base, so this may be a read error. The DNA for the CDR3 is TGTGCCAGCGCGGGACAGGGGGTCACCGGGGAGCTGTTTTTT. It yields the protein CASAGQGVTGELFF. The chain uses TRBV27 and TRBJ2-2; 11 positions agree with TRBD1. V lost 8 bases to trimming and J lost 4 bases; unmatched junction nucleotides: 3. Germline CDR1 reads MNHEY; CDR2 reads SMNVEV (reference sequence). The CDR3 spans 14 residues.

This clonotype was seen many times. This chain joins TRBV20-1 and TRBJ2-1, with D possibly TRBD1 on 6 matching bases. V shed 3 bases and J shed 4 bases, with 10 bases lying between them. Per the germline V gene, CDR1 is DFQATT and CDR2 is SNEGSKA (reference sequence). CDR3 size: 13 residues. CDR3 region: CSASGTSYNEQFF. The CDR3 bases are TGCAGTGCTAGCGGGACAAGTTACAATGAGCAGTTCTTC.

In regard to this clonotype: The junction does not match germline at one end; this may be a read error. The CDR3 nucleotides read TGTGCCGGCAGCGCGACAGGGTTTAGAGATTCTGGGGCCAACGTCCTGACTTTC. It is translated as CAGSATGFRDSGANVLTF. The chain uses TRBV7-9 and TRBJ2-6; 7 bases line up with TRBD1. This CDR3 has 18 residues. Looked up from germline, CDR1 is SEHNR and CDR2 is FQNEAQ (reference sequence).

This clonotype was detected once. The V call is TRBV20-1, the J call TRBJ2-5; 8 bases are a match to TRBD2. The CDR3 has 14 amino acids. Germline V lookup: CDR1 DFQATT, CDR2 SNEGSKA (reference sequence). V dropped 5 bases and J dropped 2; count of bases not matched to a gene: 7. The CDR3 is CSASLAGRQETQYF. Written as DNA, the CDR3 is TGCAGTGCTTCCCTAGCGGGCCGACAAGAGACCCAGTACTTC.